The present T cell receptor (beta chain) was sequenced within a study of cytomegalovirus exposure and HLA in healthy donors. The CDR3 runs to 15 residues. The germline V gene has CDR1 MNHEY and CDR2 SMNVEV (reference sequence). The V end lost 0 bases, the J end lost 0 bases, and 8 bases lay between the germline ends. PCR used 60 Vbeta primers and 13 Jbeta primers. Sequencing was performed with immunoSEQ multiplex PCR; in TCRdb, only in-frame clones are kept and a portion is missing. The sample carries about 280,000 clones, roughly 90% recorded once. Sample: PBMCs. The V gene is TRBV27, the J gene TRBJ1-2; D call uncertain. The sequence was collected from a woman aged 18-29 years in good health and CMV-seronegative. The CDR3 nucleotides read TGTGCCAGCAGTTTATCGAGCCGGGCTAACTATGGCTACACCTTC. As protein: CASSLSSRANYGYTF.